Shown below are 13 T cell receptor beta chains from a single sample sequenced in a study of cytomegalovirus exposure and HLA in healthy donors. The PCR ran on 60 Vbeta and 13 Jbeta primers. Produced via immunoSEQ multiplex PCR; TCRdb's table is partial and in-frame only. The sample includes approximately 170,000 clones, less than 85% of them seen just once. The source material was PBMCs. These receptors were collected from a boy aged 2 to 9 in good health and CMV-seronegative.

J is TRBJ2-7 and V is TRBV2, with D perhaps TRBD1 (7 bases). Trimming removed 6 bases from V and 3 bases from J, with 9 bases in between. CDR3 length equals 12 residues. Germline-derived CDR1 and CDR2 are SNHLY and FYNNEI. CDR3 bases: TGTGCCAGCAGGCGGGACAGCTACGAGCAGTACTTC. This gives the protein CASRRDSYEQYF.

The chain carries TRBV23-1 and TRBJ2-7; D remains unclear. Being an ORF, TRBV23-1 has a function that is uncertain. The germline V and J ends were trimmed by 0 bases and 6 bases, with 6 bases remaining between them. This CDR3 spans 12 amino acids. CDR3 protein: CASSQSSGEQYF. The CDR3 DNA reads TGCGCCAGCAGTCAATCCTCGGGCGAGCAGTACTTC.

This clone was observed a single time. This chain uses TRBV5-1 with TRBJ1-6; D gene unclear. Germline V gene sequence: CDR1 SGHRS, CDR2 YFSETQ. V lost 0 bases and J lost 9, with 10 bases in between. This CDR3 region has 14 residues. The CDR3 DNA sequence: TGCGCCAGCAGCTTGGCCCTCGGGGTTTCACCCCTCCACTTT. Protein: CASSLALGVSPLHF. Based on the CDR3 plus reference TRBV5-1 and TRBJ1-6, the full variable domain is KAGVTQTPRYLIKTRGQQVTLSCSPISGHRSVSWYQQTPGQGLQFLFEYFSETQRNKGNFPGRFSGRQFSNSRSEMNVSTLELGDSALYLCASSLALGVSPLHFGNGTRLTVT.

This clone was detected a few times. V gene TRBV10-1 combines with J gene TRBJ1-2; TRBD1 is a possible D gene (6 bases). The length of the CDR3 is 12 residues. Germline loops: CDR1 WNHNN, CDR2 SYGVQD (reference sequence). The germline V and J ends were trimmed by 9 bases and 5 bases, with 13 bases remaining between them. Here the CDR3 reads CARDSTEYGYTF. CDR3 nucleotide sequence: TGCGCCAGGGACAGCACAGAGTATGGCTACACCTTC.

The chain employs TRBV6-1 and TRBJ2-1, with TRBD1 identical over 7 bases. The CDR3 spans 13 residues. V lost 11 bases to trimming and J lost 7 bases; unmatched junction nucleotides: 11. CDR1 is MNHNS, CDR2 SASEGT, per germline. CDR3 bases: TGTGCCGCAGGGGGAGAGGAGTGGAATGAGCAGTTCTTC. Residues: CAAGGEEWNEQFF.

This chain joins TRBV10-3 and TRBJ1-2; 8 positions match TRBD1. Germline values: CDR1 ENHRY, CDR2 SYGVKD. The CDR3 sequence is 17 residues long. J gave up 0 bases and V 7 bases, and 13 bases lay outside the gene matches. CDR3 in amino acids: CAIIQDRGSSANYGYTF. CDR3 sequence (DNA): TGTGCCATCATTCAAGACAGGGGCAGTTCGGCTAACTATGGCTACACCTTC.

The chain employs TRBV7-9 and TRBJ2-1; D call uncertain. The V end lost 1 base, the J end lost 7 bases, and 20 bases lay between the germline ends. The germline CDR1 and CDR2 sequences are SEHNR and FQNEAQ (reference sequence). The CDR3 totals 17 residues. The CDR3 DNA reads TGTGCCAGCAGCTTAGTGACAAGCCACACCGTTGGGAATGAGCAGTTCTTC. It translates to CASSLVTSHTVGNEQFF.

The genes are TRBV28 and TRBJ1-4; D unresolved. V lost 2 bases and J 9 bases, leaving 13 bases between the germline ends. The CDR3 totals 14 residues. Germline V gene data show CDR1 as MDHEN and CDR2 as SYDVKM. CDR3 in DNA: TGTGCCAGCAGTTTAAGCTCTAAAATGAAAAAACTGTTTTTT. Protein product: CASSLSSKMKKLFF.

The chain uses TRBV5-4 and TRBJ2-1; 9 positions agree with TRBD2. The ends lost 4 bases at V and 8 bases at J; junction bases unmatched: 4. Germline values: CDR1 SGHNT, CDR2 YYREEE (reference sequence). This CDR3 has 13 amino acids. This CDR3 is CASSAGTSYEQFF. Written as DNA, the CDR3 is TGTGCCAGCAGCGCCGGGACTAGCTATGAGCAGTTCTTC.

V and J are TRBV6-4 and TRBJ1-3, with 9 bases that match TRBD1. Unmatched junction bases numbered 10, after V lost 6 bases and J lost 4 bases. In germline, CDR1 is MRHNA, CDR2 SNTAGT. The CDR3 is made up of 16 amino acids. CDR3 DNA sequence: TGTGCCAGCAGCCCCGGGACAGGGATTGGCGGAAACACCATATATTTT. Translation gives CASSPGTGIGGNTIYF.

J is TRBJ1-5 and V is TRBV5-8; 10 positions match TRBD1. CDR3 length: 18 residues. From germline, CDR1 is SGHTS and CDR2 YDEGEE. The trim removed 0 bases at V and 3 bases at J, leaving 9 bases unmatched. The CDR3 coding sequence is TGTGCCAGCAGCTTGGGCCGACTGACAGGGGGCTTCAATCAGCCCCAGCATTTT. It encodes CASSLGRLTGGFNQPQHF.

The chain employs TRBV9 and TRBJ2-5, with 10 bases aligning to TRBD2. Germline CDR1 reads SGDLS; CDR2 reads YYNGEE. This CDR3 is 15 amino acids long. Germline trimming cut 4 bases from V and 4 bases from J; bases unmatched to any gene: 7. The CDR3 nucleotides read TGTGCCAGCAGCCTAAAGCGGGAGGGCCTAGAGACCCAGTACTTC. Encoded protein: CASSLKREGLETQYF.

The DNA of the CDR3 is TGTGCCAGCAGTTTCTCTGGGAGGGAGACCCAGTACTTC. Translation: CASSFSGRETQYF. The chain is built from TRBV28 and TRBJ2-5, with a tentative D call TRBD2 (6 bases). CDR3 length: 13 amino acids. CDR1 is MDHEN and CDR2 is SYDVKM in the germline V gene. V shed 3 bases and J shed 5 bases, with 10 bases lying between them. The entire variable domain, with the rest obtained from reference TRBV28 and TRBJ2-5, is as follows: DVKVTQSSRYLVKRTGEKVFLECVQDMDHENMFWYRQDPGLGLRLIYFSYDVKMKEKGDIPEGYSVSREKKERFSLILESASTNQTSMYLCASSFSGRETQYFGPGTRLLVL.